Detailed here is one T cell receptor beta chain. Antigen specificity is unknown. This sample was included in a study of cytomegalovirus exposure and HLA in healthy donors. Germline V gene sequence: CDR1 MDHEN, CDR2 SYDVKM. The CDR3 has 14 amino acids. Trimming removed 6 bases from V and 1 base from J, with 10 bases in between. The PCR contained 60 Vbeta and 13 Jbeta primers. The repertoire was sequenced with immunoSEQ multiplex PCR; TCRdb's copy has only in-frame clones and lacks some. This repertoire comprises roughly 120,000 clones; its ten largest clones make up approximately 2%. Study-wide findings and caveats: Rarity held for most TCR sequences, but there were some public TCRs that occurred in many donors.

This TCR was recovered from a man aged 40-50 years in good health and CMV-seronegative. The sample taken for sequencing was PBMCs. This chain uses TRBV28 with TRBJ1-5, with D unresolved. In nucleotides, the CDR3 is TGTGCCAGCAGGGGCGCCCCCAGCAATCAGCCCCAGCATTTT. The encoded protein is CASRGAPSNQPQHF.